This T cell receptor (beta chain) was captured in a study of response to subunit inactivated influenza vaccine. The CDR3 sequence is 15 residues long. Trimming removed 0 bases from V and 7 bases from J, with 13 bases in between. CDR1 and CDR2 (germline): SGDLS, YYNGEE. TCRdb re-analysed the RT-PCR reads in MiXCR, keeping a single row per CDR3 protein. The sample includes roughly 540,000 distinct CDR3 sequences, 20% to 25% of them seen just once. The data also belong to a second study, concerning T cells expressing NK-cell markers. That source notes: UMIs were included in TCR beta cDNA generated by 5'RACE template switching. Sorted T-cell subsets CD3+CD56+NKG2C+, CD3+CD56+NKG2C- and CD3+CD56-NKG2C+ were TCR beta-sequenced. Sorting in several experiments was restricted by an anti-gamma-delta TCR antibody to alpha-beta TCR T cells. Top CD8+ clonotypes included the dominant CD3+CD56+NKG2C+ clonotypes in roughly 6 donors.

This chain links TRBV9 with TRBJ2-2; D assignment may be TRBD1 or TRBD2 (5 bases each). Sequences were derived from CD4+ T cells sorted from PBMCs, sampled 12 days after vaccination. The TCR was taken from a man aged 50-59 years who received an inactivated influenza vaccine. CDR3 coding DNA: TGTGCCAGCAGCGTAGGAGGGCAGGGCAACGGGGAGCTGTTTTTT. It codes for CASSVGGQGNGELFF. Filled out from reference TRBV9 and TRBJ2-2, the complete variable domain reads DSGVTQTPKHLITATGQRVTLRCSPRSGDLSVYWYQQSLDQGLQFLIQYYNGEERAKGNILERFSAQQFPDLHSELNLSSLELGDSALYFCASSVGGQGNGELFFGEGSRLTVL.